Listed here are 18 T cell receptor beta chains from one sample, sequenced in a study of long-term antiretroviral therapy in people with HIV. The assay used was immunoSEQ (version v3.0), run at survey level. Libraries were prepared by immunoSEQ multiplex PCR; TCRdb keeps only in-frame clonotypes and omits some of them. The sample lists some 30,000 clones, approximately 90% occurring once. The sample in question was unsorted PBMCs, obtained 1.1 years after starting antiretroviral therapy. These receptors were taken from a man between 18 and 29 years old with HIV.

This clone appeared once. The CDR3 DNA reads as TGCGCCAGCAGCCCGATCCTCAGCGATACGCAGTATTTT. Its protein product is CASSPILSDTQYF. The chain is built from TRBV5-1 and TRBJ2-3, with no clear D. V was pared by 4 bases and J by 6 bases, with 12 bases between. The germline V gene has CDR1 SGHRS and CDR2 YFSETQ. This CDR3 contains 13 residues.

The V and J genes are TRBV13 and TRBJ1-4; no definite D call. Trimming pared 5 bases from V and 1 base from J, leaving 14 bases between. CDR3 length: 16 amino acids. Looked up from germline, CDR1 is PRHDT and CDR2 is FYEKMQ (reference sequence). The CDR3 bases are TGTGCCAGCAGCCCTACTCCCCCGGGAACTAATGAAAAACTGTTTTTT. Protein sequence: CASSPTPPGTNEKLFF.

The gene calls are TRBV7-2 and TRBJ2-2, with unresolved D. The CDR3 has 13 residues. Trimming pared 3 bases from V and 3 bases from J, leaving 5 bases between. Germline V gene data show CDR1 as SGHTA and CDR2 as FQGNSA. The CDR3 spells CASSFYDTGELFF. The CDR3, as DNA: TGTGCCAGCAGCTTTTACGACACCGGGGAGCTGTTTTTT.

The chain carries TRBV29-1 and TRBJ2-7; 7 bases agree with TRBD1. CDR1 and CDR2 (germline): SQVTM, ANQGSEA. V lost 3 bases, J lost 3 bases, and 2 bases stayed unmatched. CDR3 length: 12 residues. CDR3 in DNA: TGCAGCGTTGACAGGGGGAACTACGAGCAGTACTTC. This gives the protein CSVDRGNYEQYF.

This clone showed up just once. V usage is TRBV2 and J usage is TRBJ2-1, with D unclear. This CDR3 comprises 12 residues. V was cut by 5 bases and J by 1 base, with 3 bases left in between. Germline V gene sequence: CDR1 SNHLY, CDR2 FYNNEI. Here the CDR3 reads CASSLSYNEQFF. CDR3 nucleotides: TGTGCCAGCAGTTTGTCCTACAATGAGCAGTTCTTC.

V gene TRBV10-3 combines with J gene TRBJ1-2, with TRBD1 matching over 10 bases. CDR1 is ENHRY and CDR2 is SYGVKD in the germline V gene. CDR3 length: 16 residues. J gave up 0 bases and V 6 bases, and 7 bases lay outside the gene matches. The chain's CDR3 is CAIRRQGASSNYGYTF. The CDR3, as DNA: TGTGCCATCAGGCGACAGGGGGCATCTTCTAACTATGGCTACACCTTC.

This rearrangement joins TRBV18 to TRBJ1-2, with D possibly matching TRBD1 (5 bases). Germline-derived CDR1 and CDR2 are KGHSH and LQKENI. The CDR3 runs to 13 residues. Trimming removed 2 bases from V and 5 bases from J, with 9 bases in between. CDR3 in amino acids: CASSPEQVYGYTF. The CDR3, as DNA: TGTGCCAGCTCACCAGAACAGGTATATGGCTACACCTTC. Drawing the rest from reference TRBV18 and TRBJ1-2, the complete variable domain is NAGVMQNPRHLVRRRGQEARLRCSPMKGHSHVYWYRQLPEEGLKFMVYLQKENIIDESGMPKERFSAEFPKEGPSILRIQQVVRGDSAAYFCASSPEQVYGYTFGSGTRLTVV.

This chain uses TRBV6-5 with TRBJ2-7; the D gene could be TRBD1 or TRBD2 (5 bases each). The CDR3 is 15 amino acids. Trimming pared 7 bases from V and 2 bases from J, leaving 18 bases between. Germline loops: CDR1 MNHEY, CDR2 SVGAGI. CDR3 nucleotide sequence: TGTGCCAGCACAATAGCTCGGGGCGCAACCTACGAGCAGTACTTC. Residues: CASTIARGATYEQYF.

This clone was seen a handful of times. Other DNA sequences of this sample code for an identical CDR3. V is TRBV13 and J is TRBJ1-5; 10 nucleotides match TRBD1. This CDR3 region has 14 residues. Germline CDR1 reads PRHDT; CDR2 reads FYEKMQ (reference sequence). V dropped 3 bases and J dropped 4; count of bases not matched to a gene: 0. CDR3: CASSLGQGNQPQHF. The CDR3 coding sequence is TGTGCCAGCAGCTTGGGACAGGGGAATCAGCCCCAGCATTTT.

The chain carries TRBV7-2 and TRBJ2-7, with D possibly TRBD1 on 6 matching bases. Germline lookup yields CDR1 SGHTA and CDR2 FQGNSA. V was pared by 3 bases and J by 7 bases, with 16 bases between. This CDR3 comprises 14 residues. The CDR3 loop reads CASSLDRVPREQYF. CDR3 nucleotide sequence: TGTGCCAGCAGCTTGGACAGAGTCCCTCGGGAGCAGTACTTC.

The gene calls are TRBV6-5 and TRBJ2-7; TRBD2 might be the D (5 bases). This CDR3 comprises 12 residues. Germline loops: CDR1 MNHEY, CDR2 SVGAGI. V shed 6 bases and J shed 5 bases, with 11 bases lying between them. The CDR3 bases are TGTGCCAGCAGCCCTAGCTTCCACGAGCAGTACTTC. Protein sequence: CASSPSFHEQYF.

The chain has TRBV2 and TRBJ2-7; maybe TRBD1 (5 bases). CDR3 length: 15 residues. Trimming took off 6 bases at V and 4 bases at J, with 19 bases between the two ends. Germline V lookup: CDR1 SNHLY, CDR2 FYNNEI. DNA of the CDR3: TGTGCCAGCAGCCAGACGGCAGGGAATCGGTACGAGCAGTACTTC. Protein: CASSQTAGNRYEQYF.

This sequence joins TRBV18 and TRBJ1-3; 7 bases agree with TRBD1. The V segment lost 6 bases and the J segment 1 base; nucleotides outside the gene matches: 12. Germline values: CDR1 KGHSH, CDR2 LQKENI. There are 17 residues in the CDR3. The CDR3 here is CASSRQGKWRSGNTIYF. CDR3 nucleotides: TGTGCCAGCTCCAGACAGGGAAAGTGGCGTTCTGGAAACACCATATATTTT.

J is TRBJ1-1 and V is TRBV7-8; D unclear. The CDR3 runs to 12 residues. CDR1 is SGHVS and CDR2 is FQNEAQ in the germline V gene. The V end was cut by 2 bases, the J end by 1 base, with 2 bases between. CDR3 DNA: TGTGCCAGCAGCTTATGGAACACTGAAGCTTTCTTT. This gives the protein CASSLWNTEAFF.

This clone has just one count. The chain combines TRBV28 with TRBJ1-2, with 12 bases that match TRBD1. The J segment lost 5 bases and the V segment lost 2 bases, leaving 12 bases of the junction unmatched. Per germline, CDR1 MDHEN and CDR2 SYDVKM. The CDR3 is 18 amino acids. DNA for the CDR3: TGTGCCAGCAGTTTACGGTGGGACAGGGGGCGCACAGGATATGGCTACACCTTC. Translating gives CASSLRWDRGRTGYGYTF.

The V gene is TRBV29-1, the J gene TRBJ2-3; D call uncertain. V gave up 3 bases and J gave up 6 bases, with 13 bases separating them. The CDR3 is 13 amino acids. In germline, CDR1 is SQVTM, CDR2 ANQGSEA. CDR3 in amino acids: CSVDPTRSDTQYF. CDR3 nucleotides: TGCAGCGTTGACCCCACAAGATCCGATACGCAGTATTTT.

The V call is TRBV18, the J call TRBJ2-1, with 7 bases aligning to TRBD2. The CDR3 sequence is 16 residues long. The germline gives CDR1 KGHSH, CDR2 LQKENI. The junction had 9 bases not matched to a gene; V was cut back by 3 bases and J by 4 bases. This chain's CDR3 is CASSPGVSSGYNEQFF. In DNA form, the CDR3 reads TGTGCCAGCTCACCGGGTGTGTCTAGCGGTTACAATGAGCAGTTCTTC.

The V gene is TRBV29-1, the J gene TRBJ1-1, with 12 bases fitting TRBD1. This CDR3 is built from 13 residues. The V and J ends lost 6 bases and 1 base, in that order; junction bases with no gene match: 0. The V gene's germline CDR1 is SQVTM and CDR2 ANQGSEA. CDR3 nucleotides: TGCAGCGTGGGACAGGGGGCGAACACTGAAGCTTTCTTT. Translation gives CSVGQGANTEAFF.